These 5 T cell receptor beta chains share one sample of origin, sequenced in a study of blood T cell repertoires in COVID-19. Some clones are missing from TCRdb's copy, which holds only in-frame ones; the method was immunoSEQ multiplex PCR. The sample lists 55,000 to 80,000 clones; around four fifths were seen once. The sample taken for sequencing was peripheral blood. These receptors were collected from an elderly woman with active or convalescent COVID-19.

The V and J genes are TRBV7-9 and TRBJ2-1; 8 bases match TRBD2. Germline assignment: CDR1 SEHNR and CDR2 FQNEAQ (reference sequence). The V and J ends lost 4 bases and 1 base, in that order; junction bases with no gene match: 9. The CDR3 is made up of 17 amino acids. The CDR3 is CASSSVAGSLSYNEQFF. The CDR3 bases are TGTGCCAGCAGCTCGGTAGCGGGGTCGCTGTCCTACAATGAGCAGTTCTTC.

The chain carries TRBV6-1 and TRBJ2-1, with D maybe TRBD1 (5 bases). Trimming cost V 3 bases and J 2 bases, with 8 bases left between them. The CDR3 sequence is 14 residues long. Germline V gene data show CDR1 as MNHNS and CDR2 as SASEGT. This chain's CDR3 is CASSDQGTYNEQFF. DNA for the CDR3: TGTGCCAGCAGTGACCAGGGCACCTACAATGAGCAGTTCTTC.

The count of this clone is one. The chain joins TRBV27 to TRBJ2-5, with 10 bases that match TRBD1. The CDR3 runs to 16 residues. The junction had 9 bases not matched to a gene; V was cut back by 6 bases and J by 2 bases. Germline lookup yields CDR1 MNHEY and CDR2 SMNVEV (reference sequence). In DNA form, the CDR3 reads TGTGCCAGCAGCCGCACCCGGGACAGGGGACAAGAGACCCAGTACTTC. Residues: CASSRTRDRGQETQYF.

V and J are TRBV7-3 and TRBJ1-1, with a weak D call TRBD1 (5 bases). This CDR3 is built from 15 residues. CDR1 is SGHTA and CDR2 is FQGTGA in the germline V gene. Trimming stripped 5 bases from V and 2 bases from J, with 15 bases between. The CDR3 nucleotides are TGTGCCAGCAGCCGATGGGAGGGGATAAACACTGAAGCTTTCTTT. Translating gives CASSRWEGINTEAFF. The full variable domain, its missing parts supplied by reference TRBV7-3 and TRBJ1-1, is GAGVSQTPSNKVTEKGKYVELRCDPISGHTALYWYRQSLGQGPEFLIYFQGTGAADDSGLPNDRFFAVRPEGSVSTLKIQRTERGDSAVYLCASSRWEGINTEAFFGQGTRLTVV.

V and J are TRBV27 and TRBJ1-1, with D unresolved. The germline CDR1 and CDR2 sequences are MNHEY and SMNVEV (reference sequence). CDR3 length: 14 amino acids. Trimming left V 3 bases short and J 3 bases short, with 11 bases between. The CDR3 is CASSFSLRDTEAFF. CDR3 DNA sequence: TGTGCCAGCAGTTTCTCCCTACGGGACACTGAAGCTTTCTTT.